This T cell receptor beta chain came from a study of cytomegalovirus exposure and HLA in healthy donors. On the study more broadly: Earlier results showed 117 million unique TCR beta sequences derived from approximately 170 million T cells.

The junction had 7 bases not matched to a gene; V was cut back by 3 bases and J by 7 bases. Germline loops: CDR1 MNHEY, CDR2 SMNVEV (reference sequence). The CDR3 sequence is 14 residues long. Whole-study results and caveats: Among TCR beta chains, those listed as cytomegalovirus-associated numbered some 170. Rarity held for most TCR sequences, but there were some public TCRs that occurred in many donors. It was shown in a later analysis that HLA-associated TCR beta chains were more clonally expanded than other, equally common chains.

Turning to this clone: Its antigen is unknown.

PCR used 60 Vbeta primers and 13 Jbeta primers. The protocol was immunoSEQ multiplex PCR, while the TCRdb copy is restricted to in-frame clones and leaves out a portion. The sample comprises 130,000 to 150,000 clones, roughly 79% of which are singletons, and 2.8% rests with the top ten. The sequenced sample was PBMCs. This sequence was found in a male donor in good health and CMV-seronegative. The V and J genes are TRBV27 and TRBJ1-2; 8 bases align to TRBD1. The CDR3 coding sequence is TGTGCCAGCAGTTTCAATCAGGGGGCGGGTGGCTACACCTTC. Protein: CASSFNQGAGGYTF.